The following is a T cell receptor beta chain sequence with its context. The target antigen is unknown. TCRdb re-called the reads with MiXCR, one entry per CDR3 protein. The table has about 130,000 distinct CDR3 sequences, 20% to 30% seen once. Germline values: CDR1 DFQATT, CDR2 SNEGSKA (reference sequence). The CDR3 spans 13 residues. Trimming shortened V by 0 bases and J by 0 bases, and 6 bases separated the two germline ends. This entry is derived from a study of T cell repertoires in cytomegalovirus infection. General study results and limits: There were HLA-C-restricted CMV-specific TCR beta clonotypes dominating the ex vivo response.

The clonotype was recovered from a human donor in good health (CMV status not recorded). Some clones in this sample may be carry-over from other donors' samples. The rearrangement joins TRBV20-1 to TRBJ2-7; D uncertain. Input material: PBMCs, sequenced either directly or after in vitro stimulation (not recorded which). The DNA for the CDR3 is TGCAGTGCTAGAGAGAAAACCTCCTACGAGCAGTACTTC. Amino acid sequence: CSAREKTSYEQYF.